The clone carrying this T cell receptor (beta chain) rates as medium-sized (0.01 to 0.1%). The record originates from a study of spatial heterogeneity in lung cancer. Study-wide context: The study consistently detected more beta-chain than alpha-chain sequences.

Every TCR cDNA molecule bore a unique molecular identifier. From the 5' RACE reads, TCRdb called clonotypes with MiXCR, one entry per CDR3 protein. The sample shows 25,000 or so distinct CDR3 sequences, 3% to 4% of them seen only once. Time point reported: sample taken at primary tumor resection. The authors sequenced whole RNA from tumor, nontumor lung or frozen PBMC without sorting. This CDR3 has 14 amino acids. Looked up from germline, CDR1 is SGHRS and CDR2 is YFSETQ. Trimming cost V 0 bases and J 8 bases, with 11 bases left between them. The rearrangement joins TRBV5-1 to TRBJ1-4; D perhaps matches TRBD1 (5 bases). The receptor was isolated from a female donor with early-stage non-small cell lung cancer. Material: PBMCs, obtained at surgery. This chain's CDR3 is CASSLEGLGEKLFF. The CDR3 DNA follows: TGCGCCAGCAGCTTGGAGGGACTTGGGGAAAAACTGTTTTTT.